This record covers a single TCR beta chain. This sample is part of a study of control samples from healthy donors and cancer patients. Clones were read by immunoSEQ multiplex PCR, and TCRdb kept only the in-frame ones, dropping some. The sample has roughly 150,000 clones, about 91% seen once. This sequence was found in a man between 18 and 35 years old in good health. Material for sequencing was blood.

This CDR3 is CASSPTKEGNEKLFF. In DNA form, the CDR3 reads TGTGCCAGCTCACCCACAAAAGAAGGGAATGAAAAACTGTTTTTT. The chain is built from TRBV18 and TRBJ1-4; D call uncertain. In germline, CDR1 is KGHSH, CDR2 LQKENI. CDR3 length equals 15 residues. With 3 bases removed from V and 5 bases from J, the gap between germline ends came to 13 bases.